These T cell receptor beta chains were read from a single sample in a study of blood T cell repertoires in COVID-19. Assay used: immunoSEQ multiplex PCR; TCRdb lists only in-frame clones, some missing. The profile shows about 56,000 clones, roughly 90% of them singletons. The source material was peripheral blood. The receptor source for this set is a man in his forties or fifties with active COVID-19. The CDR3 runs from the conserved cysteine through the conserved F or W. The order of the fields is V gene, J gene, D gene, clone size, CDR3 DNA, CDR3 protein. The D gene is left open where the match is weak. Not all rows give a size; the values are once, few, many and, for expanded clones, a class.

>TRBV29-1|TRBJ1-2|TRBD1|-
TGCAGCGCACCGACAGGGAACTATGGCTATACCTTC
CSAPTGNYGYTF
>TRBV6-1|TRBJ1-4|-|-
TGTGCCAGCAGTGAAGCGTGGCAGCTGAGCGATGAAAAACTGTTTTTT
CASSEAWQLSDEKLFF
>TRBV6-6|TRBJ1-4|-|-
TGTGCCAGCAGTTACACAGGGGAAAAACTGTTTTTT
CASSYTGEKLFF
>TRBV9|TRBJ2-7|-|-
TGTGCCAGCAGCGCAGGGGTAGGCTACGAGCAGTACTTC
CASSAGVGYEQYF
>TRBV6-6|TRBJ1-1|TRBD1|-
TGTGCCAGCAGTCAGACAGGGTTTGAAGCTTTCTTT
CASSQTGFEAFF
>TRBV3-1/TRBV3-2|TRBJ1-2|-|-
TGTGCCAGCAGCCAAGGAATGGGGGCCAGGGGCTATGGCTACACCTTC
CASSQGMGARGYGYTF
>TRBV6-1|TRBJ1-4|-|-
TGTGCCAGCAGTGAGACACCGAATGAAAAACTGTTTTTT
CASSETPNEKLFF
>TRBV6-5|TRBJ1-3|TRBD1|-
TGTGCCAGCAGCTCCCCGGACAGGGGGGGAAACACCATATATTTT
CASSSPDRGGNTIYF
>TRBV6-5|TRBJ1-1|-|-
TGTGCCAGCAGACAGAGCCGGTTTTTGAACACTGAAGCTTTCTTT
CASRQSRFLNTEAFF
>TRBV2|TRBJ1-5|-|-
TGTGCCAGCAGGAACAGCGGCCGGGATCAGCCCCAGCATTTT
CASRNSGRDQPQHF
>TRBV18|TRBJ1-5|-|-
TGTGCCAGCTCACCACCACGTGAGGCTCAGCCCCAGCATTTT
CASSPPREAQPQHF
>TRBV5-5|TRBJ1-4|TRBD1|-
TGTGCCAGCAGCTTAGAGGGGGCCAGTCGAACTGGATTTTTT
CASSLEGASRTGFF
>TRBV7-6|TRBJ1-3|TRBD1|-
TGTGCCAGCAGCCCTTGGACAGGGGGCGCTGGAAACACCATATATTTT
CASSPWTGGAGNTIYF
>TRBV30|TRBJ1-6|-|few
TGTGCCTGGAGCGCAACGGTTATTAATTCACCCCTCCACTTT
CAWSATVINSPLHF
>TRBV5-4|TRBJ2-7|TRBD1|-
TGTGCCAGCAGCCCATACAGGGGGGAGCAGTACTTC
CASSPYRGEQYF
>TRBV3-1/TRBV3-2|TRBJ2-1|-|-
TGTGCCAGCAGCCAACGGGGGTCCAATGAGCAGTTCTTC
CASSQRGSNEQFF
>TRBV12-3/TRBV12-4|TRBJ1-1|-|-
TGTGCCAGCAGTTTAAAGCTTAACACTGAAGCTTTCTTT
CASSLKLNTEAFF
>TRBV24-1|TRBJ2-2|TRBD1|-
TGTGCCACCAGTGACCCTGGACAGGGCCTGACCGGGGAGCTGTTTTTT
CATSDPGQGLTGELFF
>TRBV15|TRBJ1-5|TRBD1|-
TGTGCCACCAGCGGCACAGGGGCGGGATATCAGCCCCAGCATTTT
CATSGTGAGYQPQHF
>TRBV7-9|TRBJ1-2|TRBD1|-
TGTGCCAGCAGCCCCGGGGGACAGGGGCTGGATGGCTACACCTTC
CASSPGGQGLDGYTF
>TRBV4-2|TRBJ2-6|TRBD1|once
TGTGCCAGCAGCCAAGGGACAGGGGGCTTGGCTGGGGCCAACGTCCTGACTTTC
CASSQGTGGLAGANVLTF
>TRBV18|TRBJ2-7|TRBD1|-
TGTGCCAGCCATCTAGGACAGGGGGACGAGCAGTACTTC
CASHLGQGDEQYF
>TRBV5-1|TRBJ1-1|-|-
TGCGCCAGCAGCTTGCGGGGGGACACTGAAGCTTTCTTT
CASSLRGDTEAFF
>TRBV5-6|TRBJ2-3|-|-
TGTGCCAGCAGCCCCGGACTGTTCACAGATACGCAGTATTTT
CASSPGLFTDTQYF